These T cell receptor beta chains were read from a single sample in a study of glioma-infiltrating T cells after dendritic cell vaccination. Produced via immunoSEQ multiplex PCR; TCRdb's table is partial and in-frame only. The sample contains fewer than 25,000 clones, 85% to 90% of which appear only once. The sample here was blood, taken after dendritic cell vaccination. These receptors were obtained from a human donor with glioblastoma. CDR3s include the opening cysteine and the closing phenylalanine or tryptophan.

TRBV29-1 CSVEPSSTDTQYF
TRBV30 CAWSGGGYGYTF
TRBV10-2 CASESGTGVAGANVLTF
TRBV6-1 CASMRDRGKTQYF
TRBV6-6 CASRRLRENTEAFF
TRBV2 CASIREAEAFF
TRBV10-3 CAGRQADRYGYTF
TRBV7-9 CASSSGGYNSPLHF
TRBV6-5 CASSARRDTQYF
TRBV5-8 CASSPRTGGSMNTEAFF
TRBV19 CASNRGYNEQFF
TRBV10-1 CASGTSGAYNEQFF
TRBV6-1 CASTRQGGGTEAFF
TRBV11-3 CASSWTGNTEAFF
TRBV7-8 CASTKYAGPIANEQFF
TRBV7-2 CASSPRLAGGGEQFF
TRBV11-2 CASSFFRGAHSGANVLTF
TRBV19 CASSPTPEVGKAFF
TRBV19 CASNWGRGNSPLHF
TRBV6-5 CASRPAGINEKLFF
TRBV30 CAWRGSGGLGWEQYF
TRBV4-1 CASSQDTRRVQETQYF
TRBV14 CASSHWDRAYEQYF
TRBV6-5 CASSPRTGGNTEAFF
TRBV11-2 CASRSPGQLNTEAFF
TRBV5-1 CASSPGPGADEQYF
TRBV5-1 CASSLGQRNNSPLHF
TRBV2 CASSQGAGANVLTF
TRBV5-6 CASSRMRALETQYF
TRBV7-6 CASSSPGLAGAPYEQYF
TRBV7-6 CASSPRGVGGGARSEQFF
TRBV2 CASSEGGGTATYGYTF
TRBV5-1 CASSLALAGDTQYF
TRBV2 CASSSYRGVRSEQYF
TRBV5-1 CASSLVGASTNEKLFF
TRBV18 CASSPTDSANQPQHF
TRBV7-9 CASSLVGQGRSEQFF
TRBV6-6 CASSNISYEQYF
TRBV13 CASSFGQAGDEKLFF
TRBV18 CASLPSGYEGTEAFF
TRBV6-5 CASRQGAGTEAFF
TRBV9 CASSVATAGGGLDSYTF
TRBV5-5 CASSLLDSQRGAEAFF
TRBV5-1 CASSWTGAGEQYF
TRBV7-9 CASRFRDTVEQFF
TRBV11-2 CASSLVQGSYEQYF
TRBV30 CAANGGQSYFRGRYGYTF
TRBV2 CASRGDREDVPNYGYTF
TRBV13 CASSRGTRRNTGELFF
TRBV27 CASSLSGTGSEQYF
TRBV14 CASSQVGTSGEETQYF